This T cell receptor (beta chain) stems from a study of beta chain features in type 1 diabetes. General observations from the study: For Type 1 diabetes patients, all four CD4+ subsets carried TCRB CDR3s that were moderately but significantly shorter.

Every isolated RNA sample was fully reverse transcribed, so sequencing captured expressed TCRB transcripts. Naive, central memory and regulatory T cell samples came to a mean of approximately 3.57 million reads. The method was immunoSEQ multiplex PCR; TCRdb's version includes in-frame clones alone and lacks a portion of them. The data contain roughly 340,000 clones, roughly 14% of them singletons. V was shortened by 3 bases and J by 5 bases, with 10 bases between the two germline ends. The V gene's germline CDR1 is ENHRY and CDR2 SYGVKD. CDR3 size: 14 residues. A remark on this clone: Its antigen is unknown.

The V call is TRBV10-3, the J call TRBJ2-2, with D maybe TRBD1 (6 bases). This receptor was identified in a woman aged 18-29 years with type 1 diabetes. Sample: naive CD4+ T cells from blood. The CDR3 here is CAISDRTGTGELFF. The DNA of the CDR3 is TGTGCCATCAGTGACCGTACAGGGACCGGGGAGCTGTTTTTT.